This T cell receptor beta chain was recovered during a study of response to subunit inactivated influenza vaccine. The study's findings and limits: Authors suggested that a seasonal influenza vaccination recruits few new T cells each time.

J was trimmed by 6 bases and V by 5 bases; bases with no gene match: 4. Germline lookup yields CDR1 MDHEN and CDR2 SYDVKM. The CDR3 runs to 13 residues. This clonotype was found a few times. Its matching antigen is unknown. TCRdb processed the RT-PCR reads anew with MiXCR; each CDR3 protein has one entry. This sample has almost 600,000 distinct CDR3 sequences, with approximately 14% found just once. Source: PBMCs from blood, taken 12 days after vaccination. The gene calls are TRBV28 and TRBJ2-1, with 7 bases aligning to TRBD2. This TCR was sampled from a man in his fifties who received an inactivated influenza vaccine. The chain's CDR3 is CASSQTSPNEQFF. The CDR3 nucleotides are TGTGCCAGCAGTCAGACTAGCCCCAATGAGCAGTTCTTC.